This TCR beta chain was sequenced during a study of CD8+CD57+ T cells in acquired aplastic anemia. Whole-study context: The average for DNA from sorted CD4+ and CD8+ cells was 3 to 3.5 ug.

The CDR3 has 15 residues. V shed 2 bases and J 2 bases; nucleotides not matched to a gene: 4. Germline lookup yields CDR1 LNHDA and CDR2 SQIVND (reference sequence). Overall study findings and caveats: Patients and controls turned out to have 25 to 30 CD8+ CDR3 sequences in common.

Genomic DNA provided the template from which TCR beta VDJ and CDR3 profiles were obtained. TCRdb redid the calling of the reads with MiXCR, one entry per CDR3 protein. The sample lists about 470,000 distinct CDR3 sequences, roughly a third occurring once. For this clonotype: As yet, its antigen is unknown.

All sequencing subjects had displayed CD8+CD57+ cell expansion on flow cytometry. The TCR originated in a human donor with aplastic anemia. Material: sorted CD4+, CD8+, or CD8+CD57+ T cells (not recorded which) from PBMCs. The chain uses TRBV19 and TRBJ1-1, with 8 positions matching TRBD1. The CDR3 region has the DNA TGTGCCAGTAGTATACTCGACAGGGGCAACACTGAAGCTTTCTTT. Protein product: CASSILDRGNTEAFF.